This T cell receptor beta chain is from a study of shared clonotypes between healthy human individuals. Study conclusions and caveats: When compared with the clonotypes that were shared by all four sorted-subset donors, the non-shared clonotypes turned out to have lower generation probabilities.

Samples underwent the assay at deep level. Original processing notes: Filtering differed for immunoSEQ, which gave only junction sequences without quality scores. Libraries were prepared by immunoSEQ multiplex PCR; TCRdb keeps only in-frame clonotypes and omits some of them. That table furnishes V, J and clone size, whereas the DNA furnished D and trimming. The sample contains hundreds of thousands of clones, 95% to 98% of which appear only once. Terminally differentiated effector memory CD45RA+ cells were excluded from the naive CD8 cells, which were CD45RO-negative and positively selected for CCR7. Donors, without exception, were Caucasian adults residing in Nashville, Tennessee. Regarding this clone: What it recognizes is unknown.

The CDR3 covers 15 residues. The junction had 12 bases not matched to a gene; V was cut back by 7 bases and J by 6 bases. CDR1 and CDR2 (germline): MNHEY, SMNVEV (reference sequence). Sequences were obtained from naive CD8+ T cells sorted from blood. The TCR originated in a man aged 25 to 45 in good health. The J gene is TRBJ2-3, the V gene TRBV27, with 8 bases identical to TRBD2. The CDR3 loop reads CASKPGTRGFDTQYF. Written as DNA, the CDR3 is TGTGCCAGCAAACCCGGGACTAGGGGGTTTGATACGCAGTATTTT.